These T cell receptor beta chains were read from a single sample in a study of blood T cell repertoires in COVID-19. The repertoire was sequenced with immunoSEQ multiplex PCR; TCRdb's copy has only in-frame clones and lacks some. The sample shows about 100,000 clones, around 88% of them seen only once. The sample taken for sequencing was peripheral blood. All receptors come from a human donor in a cohort sampled during active COVID-19. CDR3s include the opening cysteine and the closing phenylalanine or tryptophan. Each record gives: clone size, J gene, CDR3 length, D gene, V gene, CDR3 protein, CDR3 DNA. The D gene is left open where the match is weak. Clone size is given for some rows only: seen once, a few or many times, or a class if the clone is expanded.

clone_size: .; j_call: TRBJ1-4; cdr3_length: 15; d_call: .; v_call: TRBV6-5; cdr3_aa: CASSYSPARDEKLFF; cdr3_nt: TGTGCCAGCAGTTACTCCCCGGCGAGGGATGAAAAACTGTTTTTT
clone_size: .; j_call: TRBJ2-1; cdr3_length: 15; d_call: TRBD1; v_call: TRBV6-5; cdr3_aa: CASRNGQGYFDEQFF; cdr3_nt: TGTGCCAGCAGAAATGGACAGGGGTATTTCGATGAGCAGTTCTTC
clone_size: .; j_call: TRBJ1-2; cdr3_length: 15; d_call: .; v_call: TRBV6-1; cdr3_aa: CASSDVRGAADGYTF; cdr3_nt: TGTGCCAGCAGTGATGTTCGGGGGGCGGCGGATGGCTACACCTTC
clone_size: .; j_call: TRBJ2-5; cdr3_length: 16; d_call: .; v_call: TRBV4-1; cdr3_aa: CASSQGMGTSTETQYF; cdr3_nt: TGCGCCAGCAGCCAAGGGATGGGGACTTCAACAGAGACCCAGTACTTC
clone_size: .; j_call: TRBJ2-3; cdr3_length: 13; d_call: .; v_call: TRBV19; cdr3_aa: CASSTGTPDTQYF; cdr3_nt: TGTGCCAGTAGCACAGGGACCCCGGATACGCAGTATTTT
clone_size: .; j_call: TRBJ1-3; cdr3_length: 15; d_call: TRBD1; v_call: TRBV2; cdr3_aa: CASRQQGARGNTIYF; cdr3_nt: TGTGCCAGCAGGCAACAGGGGGCAAGGGGAAACACCATATATTTT
clone_size: .; j_call: TRBJ1-6; cdr3_length: 13; d_call: .; v_call: TRBV14; cdr3_aa: CASSQVDTLALHF; cdr3_nt: TGTGCCAGCAGCCAAGTGGACACCTTAGCCCTCCACTTT
clone_size: .; j_call: TRBJ2-7; cdr3_length: 15; d_call: .; v_call: TRBV7-9; cdr3_aa: CASSPLSSPRYEQYF; cdr3_nt: TGTGCCAGCAGCCCCTTGAGTTCCCCCCGCTACGAGCAGTACTTC
clone_size: .; j_call: TRBJ2-5; cdr3_length: 15; d_call: TRBD2; v_call: TRBV28; cdr3_aa: CASSSRLAGFVTQYF; cdr3_nt: TGTGCCAGCAGTTCCCGACTAGCGGGATTTGTGACCCAGTACTTC
clone_size: .; j_call: TRBJ2-5; cdr3_length: 16; d_call: TRBD1; v_call: TRBV23-1; cdr3_aa: CASSQWTGNYQETQYF; cdr3_nt: TGCGCCAGCAGTCAATGGACAGGCAATTATCAAGAGACCCAGTACTTC
clone_size: few; j_call: TRBJ2-2; cdr3_length: 14; d_call: .; v_call: TRBV5-6; cdr3_aa: CASSLVGPTGELFF; cdr3_nt: TGTGCCAGCAGCTTGGTGGGGCCGACGGGGGAGCTGTTTTTT
clone_size: .; j_call: TRBJ2-3; cdr3_length: 14; d_call: .; v_call: TRBV5-1; cdr3_aa: CASSLALGTDTQYF; cdr3_nt: TGCGCCAGCAGCTTGGCGCTAGGAACAGATACGCAGTATTTT
clone_size: .; j_call: TRBJ1-1; cdr3_length: 14; d_call: .; v_call: TRBV21-1; cdr3_aa: CASSSLGTAQEAFF; cdr3_nt: TGTGCCAGCAGCAGCCTGGGGACAGCCCAAGAGGCTTTCTTT
clone_size: .; j_call: TRBJ1-6; cdr3_length: 18; d_call: .; v_call: TRBV13; cdr3_aa: CASSLGAGRAPDNSPLHF; cdr3_nt: TGTGCCAGCAGCTTAGGGGCCGGCAGGGCACCAGATAATTCACCCCTCCACTTT
clone_size: .; j_call: TRBJ1-6; cdr3_length: 16; d_call: TRBD1; v_call: TRBV13; cdr3_aa: CASSPVGTGVPSLLHF; cdr3_nt: TGTGCCAGCAGCCCCGTCGGGACAGGGGTCCCATCGCTCCTCCACTTT
clone_size: .; j_call: TRBJ2-7; cdr3_length: 14; d_call: TRBD1; v_call: TRBV2; cdr3_aa: CASKFGTGAYEQYF; cdr3_nt: TGTGCCAGCAAGTTTGGGACAGGGGCCTACGAGCAGTACTTC
clone_size: .; j_call: TRBJ2-1; cdr3_length: 16; d_call: TRBD2; v_call: TRBV20-1; cdr3_aa: CSASAILAGDYNEQFF; cdr3_nt: TGCAGTGCTAGTGCTATACTAGCGGGAGACTACAATGAGCAGTTCTTC
clone_size: .; j_call: TRBJ2-3; cdr3_length: 14; d_call: TRBD1; v_call: TRBV6-5; cdr3_aa: CASFRDRDTDTQYF; cdr3_nt: TGTGCCAGCTTCCGGGACAGGGACACAGATACGCAGTATTTT
clone_size: .; j_call: TRBJ1-5; cdr3_length: 16; d_call: .; v_call: TRBV18; cdr3_aa: CASSPTTGNLNQPQHF; cdr3_nt: TGTGCCAGCTCACCGACGACAGGCAACCTCAATCAGCCCCAGCATTTT
clone_size: .; j_call: TRBJ2-5; cdr3_length: 13; d_call: .; v_call: TRBV29-1; cdr3_aa: CSVEHPGVETQYF; cdr3_nt: TGCAGCGTTGAACATCCGGGGGTGGAGACCCAGTACTTC
clone_size: .; j_call: TRBJ2-1; cdr3_length: 15; d_call: .; v_call: TRBV6-4; cdr3_aa: CASSDQGEVYNEQFF; cdr3_nt: TGTGCCAGCAGTGATCAGGGGGAGGTTTACAATGAGCAGTTCTTC
clone_size: .; j_call: TRBJ2-3; cdr3_length: 12; d_call: .; v_call: TRBV11-2; cdr3_aa: CASLAVTDTQYF; cdr3_nt: TGTGCCAGCCTCGCGGTCACAGATACGCAGTATTTT
clone_size: .; j_call: TRBJ2-5; cdr3_length: 15; d_call: TRBD2; v_call: TRBV5-1; cdr3_aa: CASSSGLAGGETQYF; cdr3_nt: TGCGCCAGCAGCTCTGGACTAGCGGGAGGGGAGACCCAGTACTTC
clone_size: .; j_call: TRBJ1-5; cdr3_length: 14; d_call: .; v_call: TRBV30; cdr3_aa: CAWRSANSNQPQHF; cdr3_nt: TGTGCCTGGAGATCCGCGAATAGCAATCAGCCCCAGCATTTT
clone_size: .; j_call: TRBJ2-3; cdr3_length: 16; d_call: TRBD2; v_call: TRBV6-1; cdr3_aa: CASSEWGLAGADTQYF; cdr3_nt: TGTGCCAGCAGTGAATGGGGACTAGCGGGAGCTGATACGCAGTATTTT
clone_size: .; j_call: TRBJ2-1; cdr3_length: 15; d_call: TRBD2; v_call: TRBV7-8; cdr3_aa: CASSPSGGASNEQFF; cdr3_nt: TGTGCCAGCAGCCCCAGCGGGGGGGCCTCCAATGAGCAGTTCTTC
clone_size: .; j_call: TRBJ2-6; cdr3_length: 16; d_call: .; v_call: TRBV11-3; cdr3_aa: CASSPTAGTGANVLTF; cdr3_nt: TGTGCCAGCAGCCCGACTGCAGGGACTGGGGCCAACGTCCTGACTTTC
clone_size: .; j_call: TRBJ2-6; cdr3_length: 15; d_call: .; v_call: TRBV30; cdr3_aa: CAWTRRGSGANVLTF; cdr3_nt: TGTGCCTGGACCAGAAGGGGCTCTGGGGCCAACGTCCTGACTTTC
clone_size: .; j_call: TRBJ2-7; cdr3_length: 12; d_call: TRBD1; v_call: TRBV6-2/TRBV6-3; cdr3_aa: CASSSTGIEQYF; cdr3_nt: TGTGCCAGCAGCTCGACAGGGATCGAGCAGTACTTC
clone_size: .; j_call: TRBJ2-7; cdr3_length: 16; d_call: TRBD2; v_call: TRBV5-1; cdr3_aa: CASSLETGTKYYEQYF; cdr3_nt: TGCGCCAGCAGCTTGGAAACCGGGACTAAGTACTACGAGCAGTACTTC
clone_size: .; j_call: TRBJ2-2; cdr3_length: 15; d_call: TRBD2; v_call: TRBV5-1; cdr3_aa: CASSLRLAGDGELFF; cdr3_nt: TGCGCCAGCAGCTTACGACTAGCGGGGGACGGGGAGCTGTTTTTT
clone_size: few; j_call: TRBJ2-7; cdr3_length: 15; d_call: TRBD2; v_call: TRBV7-2; cdr3_aa: CASSSRLAGGTEQYF; cdr3_nt: TGTGCCAGCAGCTCCCGACTAGCGGGAGGAACCGAGCAGTACTTC